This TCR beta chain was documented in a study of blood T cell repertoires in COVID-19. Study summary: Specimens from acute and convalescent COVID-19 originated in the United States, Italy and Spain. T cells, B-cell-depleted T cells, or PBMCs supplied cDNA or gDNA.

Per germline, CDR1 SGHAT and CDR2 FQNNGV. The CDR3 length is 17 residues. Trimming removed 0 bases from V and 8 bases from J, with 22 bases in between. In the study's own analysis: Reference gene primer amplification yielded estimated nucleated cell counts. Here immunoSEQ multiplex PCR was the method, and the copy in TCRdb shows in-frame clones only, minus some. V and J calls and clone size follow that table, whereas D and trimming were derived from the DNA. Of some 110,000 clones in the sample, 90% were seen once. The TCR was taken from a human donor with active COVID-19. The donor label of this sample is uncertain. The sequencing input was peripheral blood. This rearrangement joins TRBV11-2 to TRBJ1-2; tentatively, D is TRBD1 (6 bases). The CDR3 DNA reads TGTGCCAGCAGCTTAGATCATCGACTTGAGGCAGGGGTAGGCTACACCTTC. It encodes CASSLDHRLEAGVGYTF.